What follows are 25 T cell receptor beta chains derived from one specimen sequenced in a study of blood T cell repertoires in COVID-19. Using immunoSEQ multiplex PCR, the repertoire was profiled, and TCRdb retains in-frame clones only, with some absent. The top ten hold roughly 1.1% of the sample, which has a few hundred thousand clones, 65% to 85% seen once. The sequencing sample was made of peripheral blood. These receptors came from a woman between 45 and 60 years old with acute or convalescent COVID-19.

The genes are TRBV6-1 and TRBJ1-5; 7 nucleotides align to TRBD1. The CDR3 sequence is 19 residues long. Germline trimming cut 1 base from V and 4 bases from J; bases unmatched to any gene: 16. The germline V gene has CDR1 MNHNS and CDR2 SASEGT. DNA for the CDR3: TGTGCCAGCAGTGAAGATTCTGATCTGACAGGGTTTTATAATCAGCCCCAGCATTTT. Amino acid sequence: CASSEDSDLTGFYNQPQHF.

The chain employs TRBV7-9 and TRBJ2-7; tentatively, D is TRBD1 (5 bases). Deletions cut 4 bases from V and 3 bases from J, with 13 bases between. CDR3 length: 14 amino acids. The germline V gene has CDR1 SEHNR and CDR2 FQNEAQ (reference sequence). CDR3 nucleotides: TGTGCCAGCAGCTCCGGACACGTATTCTACGAGCAGTACTTC. Encoded protein: CASSSGHVFYEQYF.

This clone was counted only a few times. The V call is TRBV14, the J call TRBJ2-1; 11 nucleotides agree with TRBD1. Germline V lookup: CDR1 SGHDN, CDR2 FVKESK. This CDR3 is 17 amino acids long. V trimming: 0 bases; J trimming: 6 bases; junction bases outside the gene matches: 7. The CDR3 DNA is TGTGCCAGCAGCCAAGAACGTAGGACAGGGGGCCGCAATGAGCAGTTCTTC. Amino acid sequence: CASSQERRTGGRNEQFF.

The J gene is TRBJ2-6, the V gene TRBV7-8, with D possibly TRBD1 on 5 matching bases. Germline V CDR1 and CDR2: SGHVS, FQNEAQ. Trimming shortened V by 1 base and J by 1 base, and 8 bases separated the two germline ends. This CDR3 has 16 residues. The CDR3 here is CASSLGTPSGANVLTF. The CDR3 DNA reads TGTGCCAGCAGCTTAGGGACACCTTCTGGGGCCAACGTCCTGACTTTC.

This clone was observed a handful of times. The CDR3 DNA reads TGTGCCACCTATGCAGGACAGGGCAATCAGCCCCAGCATTTT. Translated, it gives CATYAGQGNQPQHF. The rearrangement joins TRBV10-3 to TRBJ1-5; 7 bases align to TRBD1. The CDR3 spans 14 residues. V lost 10 bases to trimming and J lost 2 bases; unmatched junction nucleotides: 8. The germline V gene has CDR1 ENHRY and CDR2 SYGVKD.

The J gene is TRBJ1-1, the V gene TRBV19, with 9 nucleotides matching TRBD1. V lost 4 bases and J lost 6; bases outside the gene matches: 6. The CDR3 spans 14 residues. The germline CDR1 and CDR2 sequences are LNHDA and SQIVND (reference sequence). In DNA, the CDR3 is TGTGCCAGTAGTACACAGGGGGCCGTCGCTGAAGCTTTCTTT. Its translation: CASSTQGAVAEAFF. The full variable domain, its missing parts supplied by reference TRBV19 and TRBJ1-1, is DGGITQSPKYLFRKEGQNVTLSCEQNLNHDAMYWYRQDPGQGLRLIYYSQIVNDFQKGDIAEGYSVSREKKESFPLTVTSAQKNPTAFYLCASSTQGAVAEAFFGQGTRLTVV.

This clone has a handful of counts. V gene TRBV6-2 or TRBV6-3 combines with J gene TRBJ2-5; D unclear. Germline V gene lookup returns CDR1 MNHEY and CDR2 SVGEGT. CDR3 length equals 13 residues. V was cut by 3 bases and J by 5 bases, with 10 bases left in between. The CDR3 nucleotides are TGTGCCAGCAGTTATTTAGTACTGGAGACCCAGTACTTC. Translation gives CASSYLVLETQYF.

Turning to this clone: One end of the junction does not line up with germline, which may come from a read error. The gene calls are TRBV5-1 and TRBJ2-2, with TRBD2 identical over 8 bases. The CDR3 runs 15 residues. CDR1 is SGHRS and CDR2 is YFSETQ in the germline V gene. The DNA for the CDR3 is TGCGCCAGCAGCTGGACTAGCCCGAACGCCGGGGAGCTGTTTTTT. This sequence encodes CASSWTSPNAGELFF. Full variable domain (missing parts from reference TRBV5-1 and TRBJ2-2): KAGVTQTPRYLIKTRGQQVTLSCSPISGHRSVSWYQQTPGQGLQFLFEYFSETQRNKGNFPGRFSGRQFSNSRSEMNVSTLELGDSALYLCASSWTSPNAGELFFGEGSRLTVL.

CDR3: CASSLAGMSQYV. The CDR3 nucleotides read TGTGCCAGCAGTTTGGCAGGGATGAGTCAGTACGTC. The chain has TRBV12-3 or TRBV12-4 and TRBJ2-7, with D perhaps matching TRBD1 (5 bases). The CDR3 contains 12 residues. V was clipped by 3 bases and J by 10 bases, with 13 bases between them.

This clone has just a few counts. Additional DNA sequences in this sample encode the identical CDR3. The chain employs TRBV9 and TRBJ2-7, with D perhaps TRBD1 (6 bases). The germline V gene has CDR1 SGDLS and CDR2 YYNGEE. V was pared by 3 bases and J by 0 bases, with 7 bases between. The CDR3 length is 13 residues. CDR3 bases: TGTGCCAGCAGCGCAGGGGACTCCTACGAGCAGTACTTC. This gives the protein CASSAGDSYEQYF.

The rearrangement uses TRBV29-1 and TRBJ2-4, with TRBD2 matching over 13 bases. After removal of 1 base from V and 6 bases from J, the junction contained 12 bases not matched to a gene. The CDR3 spans 18 residues. Germline CDR1 is SQVTM and CDR2 is ANQGSEA. In nucleotides, the CDR3 is TGCAGCGTTGAAGGACGGACTAGCGGGGGACTGCAAGCAAACATTCAGTACTTC. This sequence encodes CSVEGRTSGGLQANIQYF.

This chain connects TRBV29-1 to TRBJ2-3; 7 nucleotides align to TRBD2. The CDR3 length is 16 residues. CDR1 is SQVTM, CDR2 ANQGSEA, per germline. V was pared by 4 bases and J by 1 base, with 11 bases of the junction left unmatched. In DNA form, the CDR3 reads TGCAGCGTTGTACGGTCGGGAGGCGGGGGCACAGATACGCAGTATTTT. It translates to CSVVRSGGGGTDTQYF.

The sample holds one count of this clone. The chain joins TRBV9 to TRBJ2-7; TRBD2 might be the D (5 bases). This CDR3 contains 14 residues. Germline V gives CDR1 SGDLS, CDR2 YYNGEE. Trimming pared 3 bases from V and 6 bases from J, leaving 16 bases between. CDR3 loop: CASSAEGLFGEQYF. The CDR3 DNA is TGTGCCAGCAGCGCCGAAGGACTGTTTGGCGAGCAGTACTTC. The variable domain in full, with the rest retrieved from reference TRBV9 and TRBJ2-7, is DSGVTQTPKHLITATGQRVTLRCSPRSGDLSVYWYQQSLDQGLQFLIQYYNGEERAKGNILERFSAQQFPDLHSELNLSSLELGDSALYFCASSAEGLFGEQYFGPGTRLTVT.

This clone has just a few counts. The chain is built from TRBV29-1 and TRBJ2-3, with D maybe TRBD2 (5 bases). The CDR3 has 16 amino acids. Germline V lookup: CDR1 SQVTM, CDR2 ANQGSEA. Trimming left V 6 bases short and J 0 bases short, with 19 bases between. The CDR3 protein is CSVPSASLASTDTQYF. The CDR3 nucleotides read TGCAGCGTCCCCAGCGCTAGCCTTGCTAGCACAGATACGCAGTATTTT.

As for this clone: Different DNA sequences within this sample yield the same CDR3. The genes are TRBV7-9 and TRBJ1-5; D is undetermined. Trimming left V 3 bases short and J 5 bases short, with 5 bases between. The CDR3 sequence is 12 residues long. The germline CDR1 and CDR2 sequences are SEHNR and FQNEAQ (reference sequence). CDR3 region: CASSFSDQPQHF. The CDR3 DNA reads TGTGCCAGCAGCTTCTCAGATCAGCCCCAGCATTTT.

The chain recombines TRBV5-1 with TRBJ2-3; TRBD2 matches at 11 bases. The CDR3 sequence is 18 residues long. Germline V gene sequence: CDR1 SGHRS, CDR2 YFSETQ. V gave up 4 bases and J gave up 0 bases; unmatched junction bases: 10. The CDR3 reads CASSDQAGLAASTDTQYF. The CDR3, as DNA: TGCGCCAGCAGCGATCAGGCGGGACTAGCGGCAAGCACAGATACGCAGTATTTT.

J is TRBJ2-2 and V is TRBV2; TRBD2 might be the D (6 bases). V was pared by 6 bases and J by 8 bases, with 19 bases between. The CDR3 has 15 amino acids. Germline V CDR1 and CDR2: SNHLY, FYNNEI. CDR3 loop: CASSDTSREVGELFF. The CDR3 DNA reads as TGTGCCAGCAGCGATACTTCAAGGGAGGTGGGGGAGCTGTTTTTT.

The V call is TRBV15, the J call TRBJ1-2, with 8 nucleotides matching TRBD1. CDR1 LNHNV and CDR2 YYDKDF come from the germline V gene (reference sequence). There are 15 residues in the CDR3. The J segment lost 2 bases and the V segment lost 1 base, leaving 3 bases of the junction unmatched. The CDR3 spells CATSRVDRVNYGYTF. In DNA form, the CDR3 reads TGTGCCACCAGCAGAGTGGACAGGGTCAACTATGGCTACACCTTC.

This clone turned up a few times. The chain joins TRBV5-4 to TRBJ1-6, with TRBD1 matching over 9 bases. Germline V gene sequence: CDR1 SGHNT, CDR2 YYREEE (reference sequence). CDR3 size: 14 residues. J lost 7 bases, V lost 3 bases, and 2 bases had no gene match. CDR3 sequence: CASSWDRENSPLHF. CDR3 sequence (DNA): TGTGCCAGCAGCTGGGACAGGGAAAATTCACCCCTCCACTTT.

The J gene is TRBJ2-3, the V gene TRBV5-4; TRBD2 aligns across 10 bases. With V trimmed by 6 bases and J by 2 bases, 6 bases remained unmatched. CDR1 is SGHNT and CDR2 is YYREEE in the germline V gene (reference sequence). The CDR3 covers 15 residues. DNA of the CDR3: TGTGCCAGCACACGAAGCGGGGGGGCCACAGATACGCAGTATTTT. It specifies CASTRSGGATDTQYF.

The chain uses TRBV7-9 and TRBJ1-1, with D perhaps TRBD1 (6 bases). CDR3 length: 15 residues. Per the germline V gene, CDR1 is SEHNR and CDR2 is FQNEAQ (reference sequence). Trimming removed 5 bases from V and 1 base from J, with 14 bases in between. In nucleotides, the CDR3 is TGTGCCAGCAGCGAGCAGGGGACGGGGAACACTGAAGCTTTCTTT. Translating it yields CASSEQGTGNTEAFF.

The J gene is TRBJ2-7, the V gene TRBV28, with TRBD2 matching over 7 bases. The CDR3 is made up of 15 amino acids. Germline V lookup: CDR1 MDHEN, CDR2 SYDVKM. Trimming took 5 bases from V and 5 from J; bases not matched to a gene: 12. Written as DNA, the CDR3 is TGTGCCAGCAGTCCCCGACTAGCCAAGAGGAACGAGCAGTACTTC. It specifies CASSPRLAKRNEQYF. The full variable domain, in which reference TRBV28 and TRBJ2-7 provide the parts outside the CDR3, is DVKVTQSSRYLVKRTGEKVFLECVQDMDHENMFWYRQDPGLGLRLIYFSYDVKMKEKGDIPEGYSVSREKKERFSLILESASTNQTSMYLCASSPRLAKRNEQYFGPGTRLTVT.

Here the CDR3 DNA reads TGTGCCAGCAGGGCCAGGGCGGCGCAGAACACTGAAGCTTTCTTT. Amino acids: CASRARAAQNTEAFF. The rearrangement uses TRBV2 and TRBJ1-1, with a weak D call TRBD1 (5 bases). Per the germline V gene, CDR1 is SNHLY and CDR2 is FYNNEI. The V gene lost 6 bases and the J gene lost 1 base, with 15 bases spanning the gap. CDR3 length: 15 residues.

The chain has TRBV6-2 or TRBV6-3 and TRBJ2-7; 7 bases are a match to TRBD1. The CDR3 is 15 residues long. Germline CDR1 reads MNHEY; CDR2 reads SVGEGT. J was trimmed by 4 bases and V by 4 bases; bases with no gene match: 10. CDR3 loop: CASSSRWDSRYEQYV. For the CDR3, the DNA is TGTGCCAGCAGTTCCCGTTGGGACAGCCGGTACGAGCAGTACGTC.

The chain links TRBV29-1 to TRBJ1-3; D possibly corresponds to TRBD1 (5 bases). Trimming left V 3 bases short and J 0 bases short, with 12 bases between. Per germline, CDR1 SQVTM and CDR2 ANQGSEA. The CDR3 has 15 residues. The DNA of the CDR3 is TGCAGCGTTGACACGGGACTCCACTCTGGAAACACCATATATTTT. This encodes CSVDTGLHSGNTIYF.